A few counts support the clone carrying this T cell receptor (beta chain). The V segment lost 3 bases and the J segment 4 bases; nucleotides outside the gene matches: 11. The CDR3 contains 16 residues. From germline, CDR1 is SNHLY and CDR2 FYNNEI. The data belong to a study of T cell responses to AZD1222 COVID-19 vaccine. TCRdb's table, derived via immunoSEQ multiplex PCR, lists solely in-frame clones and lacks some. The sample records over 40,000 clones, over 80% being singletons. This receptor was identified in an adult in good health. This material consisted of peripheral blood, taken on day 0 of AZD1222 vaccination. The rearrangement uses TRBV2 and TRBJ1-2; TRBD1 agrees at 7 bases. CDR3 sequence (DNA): TGTGCCAGCAGTGAGGGGTTAGGGGGCGCCGGCTATGGCTACACCTTC. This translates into CASSEGLGGAGYGYTF.